The rows below give T cell receptor beta chains drawn from one sample of a study of beta chain features in type 1 diabetes. The data were produced by immunoSEQ multiplex PCR, yet TCRdb's version contains in-frame clones alone and is incomplete. The table has around 340,000 clones, 9.3% seen once. Sequencing was carried out using central memory CD4+ T cells from blood. The receptors originated from a man under 40 with type 1 diabetes. Each CDR3 is given with its conserved first and last residue. A D gene is named only where the DNA matches it firmly. The size entry is marked missing in some rows and otherwise reads once, few, many or a size class.

clone size	J gene	V gene	D gene	CDR3 protein	CDR3 DNA
many	TRBJ1-3	TRBV7-2	TRBD1	CASSRGQGTGNTIYF	TGTGCCAGCAGCCGAGGACAGGGGACTGGAAACACCATATATTTT
few	TRBJ1-2	TRBV18	TRBD1	CASSLSTGDYGYTF	TGTGCCAGCTCACTCTCGACAGGGGACTATGGCTACACCTTC
few	TRBJ1-4	TRBV28	NA	CASSGGWEKLFF	TGTGCCAGCAGTGGAGGCTGGGAAAAACTGTTTTTT
NA	TRBJ1-6	TRBV11-2	NA	CASSTQDRGNSPLHF	TGTGCCAGCAGCACCCAGGACAGAGGAAATTCACCCCTCCACTTT
many	TRBJ1-2	TRBV5-6	NA	CASSFGQSNYGYTF	TGTGCCAGCAGCTTTGGCCAGTCTAACTATGGCTACACCTTC
few	TRBJ1-2	TRBV5-4	NA	CASSLPGDIYGYTF	TGTGCCAGCAGCTTGCCAGGGGACATCTATGGCTACACCTTC
NA	TRBJ2-7	TRBV7-2	TRBD2	CASSLDGAPGGGYEQYF	TGTGCCAGCAGCTTAGATGGAGCACCGGGCGGGGGCTACGAGCAGTACTTC
few	TRBJ2-6	TRBV6-4	NA	CASSGAVSGANVLTF	TGTGCCAGCAGTGGCGCAGTCTCTGGGGCCAACGTCCTGACTTTC
NA	TRBJ2-6	TRBV27	TRBD2	CASSPSGALSGANVLTF	TGTGCCAGCAGTCCCAGCGGGGCGCTCTCTGGGGCCAACGTCCTGACTTTC
NA	TRBJ2-4	TRBV7-9	TRBD1	CASSPPGQIAKNIQYF	TGTGCCAGCAGCCCTCCGGGACAGATAGCCAAAAACATTCAGTACTTC
NA	TRBJ1-2	TRBV5-1	NA	CASSQWDGPSGYTF	TGCGCCAGCAGCCAATGGGACGGCCCGTCCGGCTACACCTTC
NA	TRBJ2-5	TRBV7-2	NA	CASSFEMETQYF	TGTGCCAGCAGCTTCGAGATGGAGACCCAGTACTTC
NA	TRBJ2-7	TRBV11-2	NA	CASSVPHEQYF	TGTGCCAGCAGCGTTCCTCACGAGCAGTACTTC
NA	TRBJ1-2	TRBV6-1	NA	CASSVQSGPANYGYTF	TGTGCCAGCAGTGTGCAGAGCGGGCCTGCTAACTATGGCTACACCTTC
NA	TRBJ2-1	TRBV7-2	TRBD2	CASSLMSSGGYNEQFF	TGTGCCAGCAGCTTAATGTCTAGCGGGGGTTACAATGAGCAGTTCTTC
NA	TRBJ1-2	TRBV7-2	TRBD1	CASSQQGNGYTF	TGTGCCAGCAGCCAACAGGGGAATGGCTACACCTTC
few	TRBJ1-1	TRBV20-1	NA	CSAAREEAFF	TGCAGTGCCGCCCGGGAAGAAGCTTTCTTT
few	TRBJ2-3	TRBV6-1	NA	CASSGQGTDTQYF	TGTGCCAGCAGTGGACAGGGCACAGATACGCAGTATTTT
NA	TRBJ2-5	TRBV30	NA	CAWTPLGETQYF	TGTGCCTGGACGCCGTTAGGGGAGACCCAGTACTTC
NA	TRBJ2-7	TRBV5-1	NA	CASSLQGIRYDEQYF	TGCGCCAGCAGCTTGCAGGGAATTAGATACGACGAGCAGTACTTC
NA	TRBJ2-7	TRBV2	TRBD2	CASRKEGTSTHEQYF	TGTGCCAGCAGAAAGGAGGGGACTAGCACCCACGAGCAGTACTTC
NA	TRBJ2-2	TRBV2	NA	CASSARGSGELFF	TGTGCCAGCAGTGCCAGGGGCTCCGGGGAGCTGTTTTTT
NA	TRBJ2-5	TRBV5-1	TRBD1	CASSPTTGGWETQYF	TGCGCCAGCAGCCCCACTACAGGGGGCTGGGAGACCCAGTACTTC
NA	TRBJ1-1	TRBV5-6	NA	CASSLYGPRNTEAFF	TGTGCCAGCAGCTTGTACGGCCCTCGGAACACTGAAGCTTTCTTT
NA	TRBJ1-2	TRBV7-9	TRBD1	CASSTRTGEGYTF	TGTGCCAGCAGCACAAGGACAGGGGAAGGCTACACCTTC
many	TRBJ1-6	TRBV28	NA	CASRLSSSYNSPLHF	TGTGCCAGCAGACTTTCAAGCTCCTATAATTCACCCCTCCACTTT
few	TRBJ2-5	TRBV5-1	TRBD1	CASSWDRGGETQYF	TGCGCCAGCAGCTGGGACAGGGGCGGGGAGACCCAGTACTTC
few	TRBJ1-1	TRBV19	NA	CASSKDTWRTEAFF	TGTGCCAGTAGTAAGGACACCTGGCGGACTGAAGCTTTCTTT
NA	TRBJ1-4	TRBV18	NA	CASSLGGVEEKLFF	TGTGCCAGCTCTCTGGGCGGAGTCGAAGAAAAACTGTTTTTT
few	TRBJ1-2	TRBV29-1	NA	CSVSADFYYGYTF	TGCAGCGTTTCGGCGGACTTTTATTATGGCTACACCTTC
few	TRBJ2-7	TRBV5-5	TRBD1	CASSLGGQGYEQYF	TGTGCCAGCAGCTTAGGTGGACAGGGCTACGAGCAGTACTTC
NA	TRBJ1-2	TRBV9	TRBD1	CASSVEGAGYGYTF	TGTGCCAGCAGCGTAGAGGGGGCCGGCTATGGCTACACCTTC
few	TRBJ2-3	TRBV4-3	TRBD2	CASSQEASGAPDTQYF	TGCGCCAGCAGCCAAGAGGCTAGCGGGGCACCCGATACGCAGTATTTT
NA	TRBJ2-1	TRBV7-2	TRBD1	CASSDRGGDNEQFF	TGTGCCAGCTCGGACAGGGGAGGGGACAATGAGCAGTTCTTC